This TCR beta chain was sequenced in a study of blood T cells in healthy people across ages (dated by TCRdb to the mid-2010s). About the investigation overall: In model experiments, template switching captured about one uniquely barcoded TCR beta cDNA molecule for every two T cells. To avoid experimental bias, donors of different ages were randomly spread across the sequencing lanes. The study analyzed two additional independent replicas of 1 million unique cDNA reads from the same blood draw for two donors, one aged 18 to 30 and one aged 80 or older. The donors were divided into four age groups: young (average around 16 years), middle-aged (roughly 42), aged (about 61) and long-lived (approximately 74). Using deep sequencing normalized with unique cDNA molecular identifiers, the study measured how TCR beta repertoire diversity changes with age. What the authors observed across the whole study: Since profiling was done on bulk unsorted PBMCs, naive and antigen-experienced compartments could not be conclusively compared. The long-lived group showed more naive CD4+ T cells, fewer expanded clones and increased TCR diversity than the aged group, suggesting age selection. Observed TCR beta diversity per million T cells fell roughly linearly with age, and a significant reduction was already apparent by age roughly 40. Estimates of total diversity based on one million sequenced T cells were regarded as lower bounds and as underestimates. Observed TCR beta diversity correlated strongly with the percentage of naive T cells measured by flow cytometry. The CMV infection status of donors was not known, potentially confounding age-related changes in expanded clonotypes.

V trim: 0 bases; J trim: 6 bases; unmatched bases: 8. Spanning cysteine to phenylalanine, the CDR3 consists of 15 amino acids. Of all the DNA, just the CDR3 is kept, 45 bases in frame from base 1. CDR1 and CDR2, per the germline V gene (reference sequence), are DFQATT and SNEGSKA. Library creation used 5' RACE. The sequencer listed for this sample is Illumina HiSeq 2500. A second about 7 to 12 cycle PCR used a sample-barcoded 5' primer and a J-beta primer mix. A template-switch 5' adaptor carrying 12 random nucleotides introduced a unique molecular identifier onto each TCR beta cDNA molecule. Each sample yielded at least 3 million CDR3-containing paired-end reads. The Mint cDNA synthesis kit, primed by a TRBC-specific oligonucleotide, was used to synthesize first-strand cDNA from all RNA. Following uracil-DNA glycosylase treatment, all cDNA underwent a first 18-cycle PCR with the universal primers M1SS and BC2_uni_R. The authors' analysis ran thus. For normalization, 1 million high-quality reads were randomly selected from each sample, with every read carrying a distinct molecular identifier. Instead of being binned into consensus sequences, reads with shared molecular identifiers were discarded. MiTCR, set to a Q25 quality threshold and the strictest error-elimination algorithm, was used for CDR3 identification, clonotype clustering and error correction. A nonparametric unseen species model with Euler transformation was used to estimate a lower bound on total TCR beta diversity. The public reads were reanalyzed by TCRdb: fastp trimming at Q25, MiXCR alignment, in-frame beta chains only. CDR3 protein duplicates are merged, each entry listing the most common genes and DNA. TCRdb, not the original authors, processed these V and J calls. The sample table holds under 800,000 distinct CDR3 sequences, of which around 21% were seen once. The ten largest clones capture around 3.4% of the sample.

A word on this clonotype: Its antigen is not yet known. The record has no base qualities; no much larger clone is one base away.

The roughly 42 donors, aged about 6 to 95 years, were systemically healthy Caucasian individuals from Russia. Each donor gave about 11 milliliters of peripheral blood, drawn into EDTA-treated Vacutainer tubes. Ficoll-Paque density-gradient centrifugation was used to isolate PBMCs, with at least 6.5 million per sample. Total RNA, at least 6 micrograms per sample, was extracted from PBMCs with Trizol reagent. For every donor, flow cytometry on a PBMC aliquot measured the percentage of naive CD45RAhigh/CD27high T cells. The sequencing input was blood. This receptor chain uses TRBV20-1 and TRBJ2-7; 10 of the junction bases match TRBD1. This TCR derives from a man in his 70s in good health. At the DNA level, the sequence is TGCAGTGCTAGAGATTCCGGACAGGGGGTCGGCGAGCAGTACTTC. This codes for CSARDSGQGVGEQYF.